This T cell receptor (beta chain) was retrieved from a study of a mutant IDH1 vaccine in newly diagnosed glioma. In the study overall: Those enrolled had earlier been treated with radiotherapy, temozolomide, or both, mostly both.

Time point of the sample: baseline, week 1 (first vaccination visit). Indicated treatment: pre-vaccination baseline after standard-of-care therapy. Donors harbored newly found WHO grade 3 or 4 IDH1-mutant, ATRX-lost astrocytomas. Sequencing was performed with immunoSEQ multiplex PCR; in TCRdb, only in-frame clones are kept and a portion is missing. Altogether tens of thousands of clones are present, roughly four fifths being singletons, with the ten largest covering roughly 5.3%. Specimen: PBMCs, collected from a glioma patient treated with radiotherapy, temozolomide or both. The TCR originated in a man aged 35 to 55 with glioma. Some clones in this sample may be carry-over from other donors' samples.

CDR3 sequence (DNA): TGTGCCAGCAGAAAAGGACAGGGGGCCTCTGATCAGCCCCAGCATTTT. Translation gives CASRKGQGASDQPQHF. The chain joins TRBV6-6 to TRBJ1-5; 11 nucleotides align to TRBD1. Germline V gene data show CDR1 as MNHNY and CDR2 as SVGAGI (reference sequence). V shed 6 bases and J 5 bases; nucleotides not matched to a gene: 9. The CDR3 contains 16 residues.